This TCR beta chain was recorded in a study of CD8 T cells in ankylosing spondylitis. The study's findings and limits: Ankylosing spondylitis blood appeared to be characterized by a TCR beta motif of 8 or 9 highly homologous variants.

This clonotype has only a few counts. Its antigen is as yet unknown. Researchers built TCR beta libraries using quantitative 5'-RACE with molecular barcodes. TCRdb re-called the 5' RACE reads through MiXCR, storing one row per CDR3 protein. This repertoire shows about 840,000 distinct CDR3 sequences, 12% found once; its top ten account for roughly 0.51%. Germline V gene data show CDR1 as SQVTM and CDR2 as ANQGSEA. The V and J ends lost 7 bases and 6 bases respectively, with 23 bases between them. The length of the CDR3 is 15 residues. This rearrangement joins TRBV29-1 to TRBJ2-3; tentatively, D is TRBD1 or TRBD2 (5 bases each). The specimen was blood, either unsorted or a sorted T cell fraction (not recorded which). This sequence originates from a male donor with ankylosing spondylitis. The CDR3, as DNA: TGCAGCGCCCGTCCGGGACCGCATTCGGGGGATACGCAGTATTTT. Amino acids: CSARPGPHSGDTQYF.